A selection of T cell receptor beta chains follows, all from one sample in a study of blood T cell repertoires in COVID-19. Data came from immunoSEQ multiplex PCR; TCRdb stores just in-frame clones and leaves some out. The sample records some 320,000 clones, approximately 81% being singletons. Sequencing was done on a sample of PBMCs or T cells enriched from blood (not recorded which). These receptors were taken from a woman between 25 and 40 years old who had been exposed to COVID-19. Each CDR3 is given with its conserved first and last residue. D genes are given only for firm matches. Size tells how often a clone was seen (once, few, many) or the class of an expanded clone, and some rows leave it out.

cdr3_nt,cdr3_aa,clone_size,j_call,d_call,v_call
TGTGCCAGCAGCTTGGCGGGGGGCTCTGGAAACACCATATATTTT,CASSLAGGSGNTIYF,NA,TRBJ1-3,NA,TRBV5-6
TGTGCCAGCTCACCACGGTCTAGGACAGATAGCAATCAGCCCCAGCATTTT,CASSPRSRTDSNQPQHF,NA,TRBJ1-5,NA,TRBV18
TGTGCCAGCCTCCACCGACAGGGGGAATGTGGGGCCAACGTCCTGACTTTC,CASLHRQGECGANVLTF,NA,TRBJ2-6,NA,TRBV12-1
TGTGCCACCGGGGGACTAGCGGACCCCACAGATACGCAGTATTTT,CATGGLADPTDTQYF,once,TRBJ2-3,TRBD2,TRBV5-6
TGTGCCAGCAGCTTATTCTCACGGGGGGGACATGGCTACACCTTC,CASSLFSRGGHGYTF,NA,TRBJ1-2,NA,TRBV7-2
TGTGCCAGCAGGACAGGGGGGAATGAAAAACTGTTTTTT,CASRTGGNEKLFF,NA,TRBJ1-4,TRBD1,TRBV2
TGTGCCAGCAGTGAAGCTCGCGGCACAGATACGCAGTATTTT,CASSEARGTDTQYF,NA,TRBJ2-3,NA,TRBV2
TGTGCCACCCCGAAGGGGCGGGGAGAGACCCAGTACTTC,CATPKGRGETQYF,NA,TRBJ2-5,NA,TRBV2
TGTGCCAGCAGTTCACAGGACCTGTCTGGCTACACCTTC,CASSSQDLSGYTF,NA,TRBJ1-2,NA,TRBV2
TGTGCCAGTAGCCAGGGTAAAGGTCAGCCCCAGCATTTT,CASSQGKGQPQHF,NA,TRBJ1-5,NA,TRBV19
TGTGCCAGCAGCTTATCGGTCGCGGGGTCTGGAAACACCATATATTTT,CASSLSVAGSGNTIYF,NA,TRBJ1-3,NA,TRBV7-9
TGTGCCAGTAGTATTTTAATCACAGATACGCAGTATTTT,CASSILITDTQYF,few,TRBJ2-3,NA,TRBV19
TGCGCCAGCAAAACCCGGGACAGGGATAACGAGCAGTACTTC,CASKTRDRDNEQYF,NA,TRBJ2-7,TRBD1,TRBV23-1
TGTGCCATCAGTGAGAGGGGCGCAGGGTACAATGAGCAGTTCTTC,CAISERGAGYNEQFF,NA,TRBJ2-1,NA,TRBV10-3
TGTGCCAGCAGCCCCGACAGGGTTGCTGGCTACACCTTC,CASSPDRVAGYTF,NA,TRBJ1-2,TRBD1,TRBV6-5
TGTGCCAGTAGTCTTAGCGGGAGATTAGACGAGCAGTTCTTC,CASSLSGRLDEQFF,NA,TRBJ2-1,TRBD2,TRBV19
TGCGCCAGCAGCCAAGACGTCAGGGCCCACGAGCAGTACTTC,CASSQDVRAHEQYF,once,TRBJ2-7,NA,TRBV4-1